This TCR beta chain was sequenced for a study of cytomegalovirus exposure and HLA in healthy donors. 60 Vbeta and 13 Jbeta primers were used in PCR. The table came from immunoSEQ multiplex PCR; TCRdb's copy has only in-frame clones and leaves some out. The sample holds approximately 100,000 clones, about 76% seen once. Germline assignment: CDR1 GTSNPN and CDR2 SVGIG (reference sequence). The CDR3 has 13 amino acids. V lost 5 bases, J lost 8 bases, and 9 bases stayed unmatched. The sequence came from a woman aged 40 to 50 in good health and CMV-seropositive. The sample comprised PBMCs. The rearrangement uses TRBV30 and TRBJ1-2; 9 nucleotides agree with TRBD1. CDR3 sequence (DNA): TGTGCCTGGCGGACACAGGGGGCGGACGGCTACACCTTC. This gives the protein CAWRTQGADGYTF.